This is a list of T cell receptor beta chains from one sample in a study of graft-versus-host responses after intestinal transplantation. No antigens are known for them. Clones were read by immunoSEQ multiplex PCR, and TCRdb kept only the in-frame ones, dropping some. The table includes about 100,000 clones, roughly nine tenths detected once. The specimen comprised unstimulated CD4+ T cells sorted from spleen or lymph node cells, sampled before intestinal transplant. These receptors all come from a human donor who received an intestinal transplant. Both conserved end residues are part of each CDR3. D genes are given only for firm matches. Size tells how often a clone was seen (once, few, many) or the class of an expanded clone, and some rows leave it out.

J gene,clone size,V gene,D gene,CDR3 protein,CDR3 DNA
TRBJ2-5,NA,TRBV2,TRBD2,CASSGWLAEETQYF,TGTGCCAGCAGTGGTTGGCTAGCGGAAGAGACCCAGTACTTC
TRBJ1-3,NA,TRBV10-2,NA,CASSEDLDSIYF,TGCGCCAGCAGTGAGGACCTCGACAGCATCTATTTT
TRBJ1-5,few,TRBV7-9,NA,CASSLGGQPQHF,TGTGCCAGCAGCTTAGGGGGGCAGCCCCAGCATTTT
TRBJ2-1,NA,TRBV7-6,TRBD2,CASSLLRGSYNEQFF,TGTGCCAGCAGCTTATTGCGGGGGTCCTACAATGAGCAGTTCTTC
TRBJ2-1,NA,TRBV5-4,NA,CASSLGASAKHYNEQFF,TGTGCCAGCAGCTTGGGAGCTAGCGCCAAACACTACAATGAGCAGTTCTTC
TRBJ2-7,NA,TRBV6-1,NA,CASSDPAFEQYF,TGTGCCAGCAGCGACCCGGCTTTCGAGCAGTACTTC
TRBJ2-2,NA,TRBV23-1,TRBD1,CASSHQDRVIGTNTGELFF,TGCGCCAGCAGTCACCAGGACAGGGTGATTGGGACGAACACCGGGGAGCTGTTTTTT
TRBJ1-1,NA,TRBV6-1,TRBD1,CASTWTGANTEAFF,TGTGCCAGCACTTGGACAGGGGCGAACACTGAAGCTTTCTTT
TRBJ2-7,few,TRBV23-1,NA,CASSHLETDKPYEQYF,TGCGCCAGCAGTCATCTCGAAACGGACAAACCCTACGAGCAGTACTTC
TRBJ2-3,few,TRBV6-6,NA,CASSYWADTQYF,TGTGCCAGCAGTTATTGGGCAGATACGCAGTATTTT
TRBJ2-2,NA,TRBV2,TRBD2,CASIALAGGVGELFF,TGTGCCAGCATCGCCCTAGCGGGAGGTGTTGGGGAGCTGTTTTTT
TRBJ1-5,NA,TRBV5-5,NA,CASSLRGNQPQHF,TGTGCCAGCAGCTTGAGGGGGAACCAGCCCCAGCATTTT
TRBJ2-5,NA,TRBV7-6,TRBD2,CASSLGWEGGEETQYF,TGTGCCAGCAGCTTAGGTTGGGAGGGAGGAGAAGAGACCCAGTACTTC
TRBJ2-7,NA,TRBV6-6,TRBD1,CASSQGTAYEQYF,TGTGCCAGCAGCCAAGGGACAGCCTACGAGCAGTACTTC
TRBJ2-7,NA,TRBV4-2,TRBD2,CASSQPPGLAEDTYEQYF,TGTGCCAGCAGCCAACCCCCGGGACTAGCGGAAGACACCTACGAGCAGTACTTC
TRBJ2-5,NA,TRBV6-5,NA,CASSFSGEETQYF,TGTGCCAGCAGTTTCTCGGGAGAAGAGACCCAGTACTTC
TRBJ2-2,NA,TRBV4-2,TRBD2,CASSQVASGRAFAGELFF,TGTGCCAGCAGCCAAGTAGCTAGCGGGAGGGCCTTCGCCGGGGAGCTGTTTTTT
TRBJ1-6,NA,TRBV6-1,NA,CASSGSGGGVFSPLHF,TGTGCCAGCAGTGGATCTGGCGGGGGCGTTTTTTCACCCCTCCACTTT
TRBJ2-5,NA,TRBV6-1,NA,CASTLETQYF,TGTGCCAGCACGTTGGAGACCCAGTACTTC
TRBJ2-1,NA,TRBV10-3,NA,CAIRRGRGEQFF,TGTGCCATCAGGAGGGGCCGGGGTGAGCAGTTCTTC
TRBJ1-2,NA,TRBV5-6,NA,CASSSNYGYTF,TGTGCCAGCAGCTCTAACTATGGCTACACCTTC
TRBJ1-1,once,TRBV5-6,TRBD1,CASSGTGVHTEAFF,TGTGCCAGCAGCGGGACAGGGGTCCACACTGAAGCTTTCTTT
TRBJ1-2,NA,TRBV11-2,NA,CASSLPQVRYGYTF,TGTGCCAGCAGCTTACCCCAGGTCCGCTATGGCTACACCTTC
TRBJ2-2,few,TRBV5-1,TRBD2,CASSYGVPGLAGGRTNTGELFF,TGCGCCAGCAGTTACGGCGTGCCGGGACTAGCGGGAGGAAGAACAAACACCGGGGAGCTGTTTTTT
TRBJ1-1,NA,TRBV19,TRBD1,CASSTYRGGSTEAFF,TGTGCCAGTAGTACTTACAGGGGAGGGAGCACTGAAGCTTTCTTT
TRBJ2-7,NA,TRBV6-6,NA,CASGRQFSYEQYF,TGTGCCAGCGGGAGGCAGTTCTCCTACGAGCAGTACTTC
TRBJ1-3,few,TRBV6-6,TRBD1,CASSKTGDGNTIYF,TGTGCCAGCAGTAAAACAGGGGATGGAAACACCATATATTTT
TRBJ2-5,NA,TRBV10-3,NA,CAISAGLQETQYF,TGTGCCATCAGTGCGGGTTTACAAGAGACCCAGTACTTC